A selection of T cell receptor beta chains follows, all from one sample in a study of blood T cell repertoires in COVID-19. Sequencing used immunoSEQ multiplex PCR; TCRdb keeps in-frame clones, though not all of them. The sample lists some 140,000 clones, about 80% occurring once. The sequencing sample was made of peripheral blood. These TCRs come from a woman aged 60-70 years with acute or convalescent COVID-19. Each CDR3 is given with its conserved first and last residue. A D gene is named only where the DNA matches it firmly. The size of a clone is reported for some rows only, either as once, few or many, or as a class for expanded clones.

D gene | clone size | J gene | V gene | CDR3 DNA | CDR3 protein
. | once | TRBJ2-4 | TRBV19 | TGTGCCAGTAGTATTCCTGGTAGGGGGAACATTCAGTACTTC | CASSIPGRGNIQYF
. | . | TRBJ2-4 | TRBV19 | TGTGCCAGTAGTATAGGTCTCACAGTAGCCAAAAACATTCAGTACTTC | CASSIGLTVAKNIQYF
. | . | TRBJ2-2 | TRBV9 | TGTGCCAGCAGCGTAGAGGGGCGAGTCACCGGGGAGCTGTTTTTT | CASSVEGRVTGELFF
TRBD2 | few | TRBJ2-1 | TRBV11-3 | TGTGCCAGCAGCCTGGCGGGGGGGCCGGAGTTCTTC | CASSLAGGPEFF
TRBD2 | . | TRBJ2-1 | TRBV3-1/TRBV3-2 | TGTGCCAGCAGCCAAGCCCCTTCTAGCGGGGGGGTCGGCAATGAGCAGTTCTTC | CASSQAPSSGGVGNEQFF
. | once | TRBJ1-6 | TRBV5-1 | TGCGCCAGCAGGTTTAGTCTGGGGGCTAGTTCACCCCTCCACTTT | CASRFSLGASSPLHF
. | . | TRBJ2-4 | TRBV7-9 | TGTGCCAGCAGCTTAGCGTTTAATCTAGCCAAAAACATTCAGTACTTC | CASSLAFNLAKNIQYF
. | few | TRBJ1-4 | TRBV2 | TGTGCCAGCGTGGCCGGGAGGTTAGGAGAAAAACTGTTTTTT | CASVAGRLGEKLFF
TRBD1 | . | TRBJ2-1 | TRBV2 | TGTGCCACCACCCGAGGACAGGGGAGGATGAGTGAGCAGTTCTTC | CATTRGQGRMSEQFF
. | . | TRBJ1-1 | TRBV28 | TGTGCCAGCAGTCTCAGAACGAACACTGAAGCTTTCTTT | CASSLRTNTEAFF
. | . | TRBJ1-1 | TRBV30 | TGTGCCTGGAGTTCGGTGAACACTGAAGCTTTCTTT | CAWSSVNTEAFF
TRBD1 | once | TRBJ1-1 | TRBV11-2 | TGTGCCAGCAGCTCCGGGACAGGGGTCACTGAAGCTTTCTTT | CASSSGTGVTEAFF
TRBD1 | . | TRBJ1-5 | TRBV30 | TGTGCCTGGAGGGGGGACAGGAATCAGCCCCAGCATTTT | CAWRGDRNQPQHF
TRBD1 | . | TRBJ1-1 | TRBV19 | TGTGCCAGTAGTATCCGGGACAGGAACACTGAAGCTTTCTTT | CASSIRDRNTEAFF
TRBD1 | . | TRBJ1-1 | TRBV12-5 | TGTGCTAGTGTCAAGACAGGGCACACTGAAGCTTTCTTT | CASVKTGHTEAFF
. | . | TRBJ1-5 | TRBV30 | TGTGCCTGGAGTATCAGGAATGATCAGCCCCAGCATTTT | CAWSIRNDQPQHF
TRBD1 | . | TRBJ1-5 | TRBV5-1 | TGCGCCAGCAGCTCGGGACAGACTGGGCAGCCCCAGCATTTT | CASSSGQTGQPQHF
. | . | TRBJ2-6 | TRBV7-9 | TGTGCCAGCAGCTTAGGGGACGGGGGCTCTGGGGCCAACGTCCTGACTTTC | CASSLGDGGSGANVLTF
TRBD2 | . | TRBJ2-1 | TRBV11-2 | TGTGCCAGCAGCTTCCCAACTTTAGCGGGGGGCGACTACAATGAGCAGTTCTTC | CASSFPTLAGGDYNEQFF
. | . | TRBJ2-1 | TRBV7-9 | TGTGCCAGCAGCTACAGCCAGGGAAGATCCTACAATGAGCAGTTCTTC | CASSYSQGRSYNEQFF
. | once | TRBJ2-5 | TRBV12-5 | TGTGCTAGTGCCTACTCCCGTGAGGAGACCCAGTACTTC | CASAYSREETQYF
TRBD1 | once | TRBJ1-6 | TRBV27 | TGTGCCAGTACGGGACAGTATAATTCACCCCTCCACTTT | CASTGQYNSPLHF
. | . | TRBJ1-1 | TRBV11-1 | TGTGCCAGCAGCTTTAGTTCTGAAGCTTTCTTT | CASSFSSEAFF
. | . | TRBJ1-1 | TRBV18 | TGTGCCAGCTCATACACCGTGGCAGGGGACACTGAAGCTTTCTTT | CASSYTVAGDTEAFF
TRBD1 | . | TRBJ1-1 | TRBV30 | TGTGCCTGGAGTCCGCGGACAGGGGGGAGCACTGAAGCTTTCTTT | CAWSPRTGGSTEAFF
. | few | TRBJ2-1 | TRBV5-1 | TGCGCCAGCAGCGGGGGCGCAGGTGGGTATGAGCAGTTCTTC | CASSGGAGGYEQFF
TRBD2 | . | TRBJ2-2 | TRBV10-3 | TGTGCCATCAGTGCCGCGGGGGGCACGTTCGGGGAGCTGTTTTTT | CAISAAGGTFGELFF
. | . | TRBJ2-3 | TRBV28 | TGTGCCAGCAGGCGAACCGGGGATACGCAGTATTTT | CASRRTGDTQYF
TRBD1 | . | TRBJ1-6 | TRBV5-1 | TGCGCCAGCAGCCCTGGCAGGGACAGGGCTAATTCACCCCTCCACTTT | CASSPGRDRANSPLHF
. | . | TRBJ1-2 | TRBV19 | TGTGCCAGTAGTATTATAGAAACCTATGGCTACACCTTC | CASSIIETYGYTF
. | once | TRBJ1-6 | TRBV30 | TGTGCCTGGAAGGACTACGGCTCCTATAATTCACCCCTCCACTTT | CAWKDYGSYNSPLHF
. | . | TRBJ1-2 | TRBV5-6 | TGTGCCAGCAGCTTCCGCGGATCCTATGGCTACACCTTC | CASSFRGSYGYTF
. | . | TRBJ1-2 | TRBV7-8 | TGTGCCAGCAGTCTGGGGCAGGAGTATGGCTACACCTTC | CASSLGQEYGYTF
. | . | TRBJ1-2 | TRBV28 | TGTGCCAGCAGTGACCCACCCATCGGGGGGACTGGCTACACCTTC | CASSDPPIGGTGYTF
TRBD1 | . | TRBJ1-2 | TRBV30 | TGTGCCTGGAGCACAAGACAGGGGGCGCTTCTCGGCTACACCTTC | CAWSTRQGALLGYTF
. | . | TRBJ2-2 | TRBV4-1 | TGCGCCAGCAGCCTAAGAGGGGGTACCGGGGAGCTGTTTTTT | CASSLRGGTGELFF
TRBD2 | . | TRBJ2-3 | TRBV28 | TGTGCCAGCATCCTTAGCGGGCAGGGACCGCAGTATTTT | CASILSGQGPQYF
TRBD1 | . | TRBJ1-1 | TRBV7-9 | TGTGCCAGCAGCTGGGGACAGGGAGCTGAAGCTTTCTTT | CASSWGQGAEAFF
TRBD1 | . | TRBJ1-2 | TRBV12-3/TRBV12-4 | TGTGCCAGCAAAGGACAGGGTAACTATGGCTACACCTTC | CASKGQGNYGYTF
. | . | TRBJ1-2 | TRBV5-4 | TGTGCCAGCAGCTTGGTAGGGCGCGGGGCAAACTACACCTTC | CASSLVGRGANYTF